Below, 22 T cell receptor beta chains from the same sample are listed, as sequenced in a study of cytomegalovirus exposure and HLA in healthy donors. The primer mix had 60 Vbeta and 13 Jbeta primers. Profiling relied on immunoSEQ multiplex PCR, and the TCRdb table lists in-frame clones only, not all of them. The sample records 180,000 or so clones, roughly four fifths being singletons. The specimen was PBMCs. These receptors were obtained from a female donor in good health and CMV-seronegative.

The chain has TRBV7-3 and TRBJ2-6, with 7 bases fitting TRBD1. This CDR3 contains 16 residues. The trim removed 5 bases at V and 4 bases at J, leaving 8 bases unmatched. The germline gives CDR1 SGHTA, CDR2 FQGTGA. The CDR3: CASSPSGGWGANVLTF. The CDR3 DNA follows: TGTGCCAGCAGCCCTTCAGGGGGTTGGGGGGCCAACGTCCTGACTTTC.

The chain recombines TRBV9 with TRBJ2-3; D possibly corresponds to TRBD2 (6 bases). This CDR3 has 13 amino acids. The germline V and J ends were trimmed by 6 bases and 4 bases, with 12 bases remaining between them. The V gene's germline CDR1 is SGDLS and CDR2 YYNGEE. CDR3 in amino acids: CASTRGLADTQYF. The CDR3 coding sequence is TGTGCCAGCACCCGGGGACTCGCAGATACGCAGTATTTT. The full variable domain, completed using reference TRBV9 and TRBJ2-3, is DSGVTQTPKHLITATGQRVTLRCSPRSGDLSVYWYQQSLDQGLQFLIQYYNGEERAKGNILERFSAQQFPDLHSELNLSSLELGDSALYFCASTRGLADTQYFGPGTRLTVL.

The chain combines TRBV5-4 with TRBJ2-5; 9 bases match TRBD1. The DNA end is more similar to TRBJ2-7, so the J call may be wrong. The CDR3 has 13 residues. The germline V gene has CDR1 SGHNT and CDR2 YYREEE (reference sequence). This CDR3 is CASSSGQGNEQYF. In DNA, the CDR3 is TGTGCCAGCAGCTCGGGACAGGGAAACGAGCAGTACTTC.

This clone was seen a few times. V and J are TRBV28 and TRBJ1-2; 7 nucleotides line up with TRBD1. CDR3 length: 15 residues. V shed 6 bases, J shed 7 bases, and the junction held 14 bases outside the gene matches. Germline-derived CDR1 and CDR2 are MDHEN and SYDVKM. DNA for the CDR3: TGTGCCAGCAGCCTCCGTGGACAGGCCCCAGTTGGCTACACCTTC. Translation gives CASSLRGQAPVGYTF.

The genes are TRBV5-1 and TRBJ1-2, with 10 bases matching TRBD1. CDR1 is SGHRS and CDR2 is YFSETQ in the germline V gene. V lost 4 bases and J lost 2; bases outside the gene matches: 5. The CDR3 has 15 residues. The DNA of the CDR3 is TGCGCCAGCAGCCCCGAGGGACAGGGGAACTATGGCTACACCTTC. Translating gives CASSPEGQGNYGYTF.

The chain joins TRBV10-3 to TRBJ2-1; D gene unclear. Germline V gene data show CDR1 as ENHRY and CDR2 as SYGVKD. V gave up 0 bases and J gave up 10 bases, with 13 bases separating them. This CDR3 is built from 14 residues. CDR3 residues: CAISESRSPPEQFF. CDR3 sequence (DNA): TGTGCCATCAGTGAGTCGAGATCCCCCCCCGAGCAGTTCTTC.

The chain joins TRBV25-1 to TRBJ2-1; 9 nucleotides align to TRBD1. J gave up 5 bases and V 6 bases, and 8 bases lay outside the gene matches. Germline CDR1 is MGHDK and CDR2 is SYGVNS. This CDR3 has 15 residues. The CDR3 DNA sequence: TGTGCCAGCAGCGAAACAGGGGGCTTTAACAATGAGCAGTTCTTC. Its protein is CASSETGGFNNEQFF.

The V call is TRBV10-1, the J call TRBJ1-1; D possibly corresponds to TRBD1 (5 bases). Germline V CDR1 and CDR2: WNHNN, SYGVQD (reference sequence). This CDR3 comprises 15 residues. With 4 bases removed from V and 1 base from J, the gap between germline ends came to 13 bases. The CDR3 spells CASSGLRQKNTEAFF. The CDR3 DNA is TGCGCCAGCAGTGGACTCAGACAGAAGAACACTGAAGCTTTCTTT.

The chain joins TRBV21-1 to TRBJ2-1; the tabulated D call, TRBD1, remains unverified against the DNA. TRBV21-1 is classified as a pseudogene. CDR3 size: 18 residues. This CDR3 is CASSRTKELTGTYNEQFF. CDR3 DNA: TGTGCCAGCAGCCGCACCAAGGAACTGACAGGGACCTACAATGAGCAGTTCTTC.

This clone was seen a single time. The chain links TRBV4-2 to TRBJ2-7; 8 nucleotides match TRBD2. Germline V CDR1 and CDR2: LGHNA, YNFKEQ. This CDR3 is 16 amino acids long. The J segment lost 3 bases and the V segment lost 0 bases, leaving 7 bases of the junction unmatched. CDR3 loop: CASSQDRAGALYEQYF. CDR3 DNA: TGTGCCAGCAGCCAAGATAGAGCGGGGGCCCTCTACGAGCAGTACTTC.

The chain carries TRBV6-1 and TRBJ2-3; possibly TRBD1 for D (5 bases). The CDR3 is 15 residues long. Germline lookup yields CDR1 MNHNS and CDR2 SASEGT. Trimming pared 4 bases from V and 1 base from J, leaving 12 bases between. In DNA form, the CDR3 reads TGTGCCAGCAGTGCCGCGACAGCAGGCACAGATACGCAGTATTTT. This gives the protein CASSAATAGTDTQYF.

V gene TRBV10-3 combines with J gene TRBJ2-1; D might be TRBD2 (6 bases). Germline-derived CDR1 and CDR2 are ENHRY and SYGVKD. V was pared by 0 bases and J by 8 bases, with 11 bases between. This CDR3 has 14 residues. CDR3 coding DNA: TGTGCCATCAGTGAGTCTGGGACTCCCCATGAGCAGTTCTTC. Its protein is CAISESGTPHEQFF.

J is TRBJ2-7 and V is TRBV15; TRBD1 is a possible D gene (6 bases). The germline CDR1 and CDR2 sequences are LNHNV and YYDKDF (reference sequence). Trimming cost V 0 bases and J 6 bases, with 18 bases left between them. The CDR3 is 16 residues long. The CDR3 coding sequence is TGTGCCACCAGCAGAGATAGGGGCAGGGGAATGGGCGAGCAGTACTTC. It translates to CATSRDRGRGMGEQYF.

This clone was observed a few times. This chain links TRBV5-4 with TRBJ2-2; 12 bases are shared with TRBD1. This CDR3 region has 15 residues. The J segment lost 6 bases and the V segment lost 5 bases, leaving 5 bases of the junction unmatched. Germline loops: CDR1 SGHNT, CDR2 YYREEE (reference sequence). CDR3 sequence reads: CASSTGTGGPGELFF. CDR3 in DNA: TGTGCCAGCAGTACCGGGACAGGGGGCCCCGGGGAGCTGTTTTTT.

The rearrangement uses TRBV4-1 and TRBJ2-3; 11 positions match TRBD2. The CDR3 covers 16 residues. CDR1 and CDR2 from the germline V gene are MGHRA and YSYEKL. The V segment lost 4 bases and the J segment 0 bases; nucleotides outside the gene matches: 3. The CDR3 region is CASSLLAGGSTDTQYF. In nucleotides, the CDR3 is TGCGCCAGCAGCCTTCTAGCGGGGGGAAGCACAGATACGCAGTATTTT.

The table lists this clone with a few counts. The chain carries TRBV7-2 and TRBJ1-4, with TRBD1 identical over 7 bases. V lost 3 bases to trimming and J lost 8 bases; unmatched junction nucleotides: 12. This CDR3 region has 16 residues. CDR1 is SGHTA and CDR2 is FQGNSA in the germline V gene. Here the CDR3 DNA reads TGTGCCAGCAGCTTTTCCCGGACAGGAGGTTACGAAAAACTGTTTTTT. Translated: CASSFSRTGGYEKLFF.

This clone was observed once. V usage is TRBV7-3 and J usage is TRBJ1-2, with a possible D match to TRBD1 (6 bases). Germline V CDR1 and CDR2: SGHTA, FQGTGA. This CDR3 is built from 14 residues. V was shortened by 4 bases and J by 7 bases, with 16 bases between the two germline ends. The CDR3 sequence is CASSSSGGAGGYTF. The CDR3 nucleotides are TGTGCCAGCAGCTCCAGTGGGGGGGCTGGTGGCTACACCTTC.

The chain is built from TRBV7-3 and TRBJ1-2; 10 nucleotides line up with TRBD1. Germline CDR1 reads SGHTA; CDR2 reads FQGTGA. CDR3 length: 14 residues. J gave up 4 bases and V 6 bases, and 5 bases lay outside the gene matches. CDR3 DNA sequence: TGTGCCAGCAGTTTGGACAGGGGGACCTATGGCTACACCTTC. Protein product: CASSLDRGTYGYTF.

This clone was recorded only once. The V gene is TRBV2, the J gene TRBJ2-7; D unresolved. The germline gives CDR1 SNHLY, CDR2 FYNNEI. This CDR3 region has 12 residues. For the CDR3, the DNA is TGTGCGAGCTGCGTTGCCTCCTACGAGCAGTACTTC. This encodes CASCVASYEQYF.

V is TRBV10-3 and J is TRBJ2-1; 16 positions agree with TRBD2. V gave up 6 bases and J gave up 2 bases; unmatched junction bases: 10. The V gene's germline CDR1 is ENHRY and CDR2 SYGVKD. The CDR3 length is 19 residues. The CDR3 loop is CAIRGTSGGETTPYNEQFF. In DNA form, the CDR3 reads TGTGCCATCAGGGGGACTAGCGGGGGGGAGACCACCCCCTACAATGAGCAGTTCTTC.

The chain is built from TRBV7-9 and TRBJ2-3, with 10 positions matching TRBD1. Germline V gene lookup returns CDR1 SEHNR and CDR2 FQNEAQ (reference sequence). V shed 5 bases and J 2 bases; nucleotides not matched to a gene: 4. The CDR3 totals 15 residues. The CDR3 DNA follows: TGTGCCAGCAGCACCAGACAGGGGGCCACAGATACGCAGTATTTT. It yields the protein CASSTRQGATDTQYF.

The J gene is TRBJ1-1, the V gene TRBV27; unclear D gene. Per the germline V gene, CDR1 is MNHEY and CDR2 is SMNVEV (reference sequence). The V and J ends lost 8 bases and 1 base respectively, with 11 bases between them. The CDR3 sequence is 13 residues long. CDR3 sequence: CASRGSSNTEAFF. CDR3 coding DNA: TGTGCCAGCCGAGGATCCTCGAACACTGAAGCTTTCTTT.